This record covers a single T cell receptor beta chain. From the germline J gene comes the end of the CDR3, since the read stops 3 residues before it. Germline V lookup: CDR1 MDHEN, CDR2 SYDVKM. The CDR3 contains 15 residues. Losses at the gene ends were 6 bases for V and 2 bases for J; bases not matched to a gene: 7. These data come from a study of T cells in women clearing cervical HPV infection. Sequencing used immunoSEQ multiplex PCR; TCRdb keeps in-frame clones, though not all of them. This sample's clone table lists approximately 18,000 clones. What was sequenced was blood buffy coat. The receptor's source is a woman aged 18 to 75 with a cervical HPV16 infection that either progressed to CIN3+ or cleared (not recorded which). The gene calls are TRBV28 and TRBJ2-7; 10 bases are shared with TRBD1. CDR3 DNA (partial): TGTGCCAGCAGCCTTGGACAGGGGGGAGCCTACGAG. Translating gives CASSLGQGGAYE. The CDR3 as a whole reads CASSLGQGGAYEQYF.